These 19 T cell receptor beta chains were all obtained from the same sample, sequenced in a study of tumor-infiltrating lymphocytes in oesophageal squamous cell carcinoma. Using its own MiXCR run on the PCR reads, TCRdb lists one record per CDR3 protein. This sample has 15,000 to 20,000 distinct CDR3 sequences, with around 41% found just once. The sample taken for sequencing was esophageal tumor tissue. The receptors derive from a male donor with esophageal squamous cell carcinoma.

This clonotype was seen more than once but under ten times. It is likely a read error, because the conserved phenylalanine at the end of the CDR3 is missing. No DNA is shown, since the ends of the CDR3 on it are uncertain; the CDR3 is the one TCRdb lists. This rearrangement joins TRBV12-3 or TRBV12-4 to TRBJ2-6; TRBD1 reflects the table's D call only, with no check against the DNA. The CDR3 adds up to 16 amino acids, both ends counted. CDR3 amino acids: CASSLATAGYEQYFGA.

This clonotype came up many times. The V gene is TRBV5-6, the J gene TRBJ1-1; perhaps TRBD1 as D (6 bases). Per germline, CDR1 SGHDT and CDR2 YYEEEE. There are 13 residues in the CDR3. Trimming removed 6 bases from V and 1 base from J, with 10 bases in between. For the CDR3, the DNA is TGTGCCAGCAACCCGACAGGGAACACTGAAGCTTTCTTT. It is translated as CASNPTGNTEAFF.

This clonotype has just a few counts. This chain uses TRBV6-4 with TRBJ2-7, with 9 bases identical to TRBD1. The CDR3 runs to 16 residues. After removal of 2 bases from V and 3 bases from J, the junction contained 8 bases not matched to a gene. Germline V lookup: CDR1 MRHNA, CDR2 SNTAGT. CDR3 sequence: CASSDGIRDRVYEQYF. The CDR3 DNA sequence: TGTGCCAGCAGTGACGGCATCCGGGACAGGGTCTACGAGCAGTACTTC.

The chain is built from TRBV12-3 or TRBV12-4 and TRBJ2-6, with D unresolved. V was cut by 1 base and J by 2 bases, with 6 bases left in between. CDR3 length equals 15 residues. The CDR3 region is CASSLETTGANVLTF. As DNA, the CDR3 is TGTGCCAGCAGTTTAGAAACAACTGGGGCCAACGTCCTGACTTTC.

The gene calls are TRBV6-5 and TRBJ1-6; no firm D call. Germline CDR1 reads MNHEY; CDR2 reads SVGAGI. Trimming shortened V by 7 bases and J by 19 bases, and 17 bases separated the two germline ends. This CDR3 is 11 amino acids long. CDR3 residues: CASTSGPTEHF. In DNA, the CDR3 is TGTGCCAGCACTTCCGGACCGACGGAGCACTTT.

Within the sample, this clonotype is medium-sized. The V gene is TRBV11-1, the J gene TRBJ2-5, with TRBD1 matching over 7 bases. The CDR3 has 15 residues. Germline CDR1 is SGHAT and CDR2 is FQDESV (reference sequence). V shed 1 base, J shed 2 bases, and the junction held 4 bases outside the gene matches. CDR3 coding DNA: TGTGCCAGCAGCTTAGGGCAGGGGGAGCAAGAGACCCAGTACTTC. It translates to CASSLGQGEQETQYF.

J is TRBJ2-5 and V is TRBV7-2; TRBD2 matches at 7 bases. The DNA end is a closer match to TRBJ2-1, so the J assignment may be wrong. The CDR3 is made up of 15 amino acids. Germline V gene lookup returns CDR1 SGHTA and CDR2 FQGNSA. CDR3 nucleotide sequence: TGTGCCAGCAGCTTATGGGGGGGAGTTTACAATGAGCAGTTCTTC. As protein: CASSLWGGVYNEQFF.

Ten or more counts support this clonotype. J is TRBJ1-1 and V is TRBV6-6; TRBD1 agrees at 7 bases. V lost 2 bases and J lost 4; bases outside the gene matches: 10. The CDR3 contains 16 residues. Germline V gene data show CDR1 as MNHNY and CDR2 as SVGAGI (reference sequence). CDR3 coding DNA: TGTGCCAGCAGTTACCCCCAAACAGGGGAATCCACTGAAGCTTTCTTT. Protein sequence: CASSYPQTGESTEAFF.

This clonotype was observed a handful of times. Germline is not matched at one junction end, which may reflect a read error. V and J are TRBV6-1 and TRBJ1-6; D is unclear. CDR3 size: 14 residues. Germline lookup yields CDR1 MNHNS and CDR2 SASEGT. CDR3 sequence (DNA): TGTGCCAGCACCCCAGCGGGAGGTCACAATGAGCAGTACTTT. This sequence encodes CASTPAGGHNEQYF.

The rearrangement joins TRBV20-1 to TRBJ2-6, with D possibly being TRBD1 or TRBD2 (6 bases each). V was pared by 4 bases and J by 3 bases, with 7 bases between. Germline CDR1 and CDR2: DFQATT and SNEGSKA (reference sequence). CDR3 length: 13 amino acids. Here the CDR3 DNA reads TGCAGTGCTAAGGGGGGTGGGGCCAACGTCCTGACTTTC. Residues: CSAKGGGANVLTF.

The V call is TRBV6-6, the J call TRBJ2-5; D is tentatively TRBD1 or TRBD2 (5 bases each). CDR3 length: 14 amino acids. CDR1 is MNHNY, CDR2 SVGAGI, per germline (reference sequence). V was pared by 1 base and J by 7 bases, with 13 bases between. This CDR3 is CASSYYGAHGTQYF. The CDR3 coding sequence is TGTGCCAGCAGTTACTACGGGGCCCATGGGACCCAGTACTTC.

This clonotype has ten or more counts. The chain couples TRBV6-1 to TRBJ2-2, with unresolved D. Germline loops: CDR1 MNHNS, CDR2 SASEGT. The germline V and J ends were trimmed by 6 bases and 4 bases, with 6 bases remaining between them. The CDR3 totals 12 residues. CDR3: CASRPLTGELFF. The CDR3 nucleotides are TGTGCCAGCAGACCGCTCACCGGGGAGCTGTTTTTT.

The chain is built from TRBV6-6 and TRBJ2-7; 9 positions match TRBD1. Gene TRBJ2-1 matches the end of the DNA better, so the J call may be wrong. This CDR3 region has 16 residues. The germline V gene has CDR1 MNHNY and CDR2 SVGAGI (reference sequence). CDR3 bases: TGTGCCAGCAGTATAACCCGGGACAGGGCCTACAATGAGCAGTTCTTC. Encoded protein: CASSITRDRAYNEQFF.

The sample holds one count of this clonotype. The conserved final phenylalanine or tryptophan is absent from the CDR3, which likely points to a read error. The limits of the CDR3 on the DNA are not certain, so only TCRdb's listed CDR3 is given. This sequence joins TRBV4-3 and TRBJ2-6; the table's D call of TRBD2 was not tested on the DNA. The CDR3 length equals 9 residues, ends included. Germline lookup yields CDR1 LGHNA and CDR2 YSLEER. The CDR3 is CASSPEGTS.

V usage is TRBV7-4 and J usage is TRBJ2-1; TRBD2 aligns across 7 bases. The better agreement between TRBJ2-7 and the DNA end casts doubt on the J call. CDR1 SGHVT and CDR2 SQSDAQ come from the germline V gene. There are 15 residues in the CDR3. In DNA, the CDR3 is TGTGCCAGCAGCTTAGATCTAGCGGTTCACTACGAGCAGTACTTC. As protein: CASSLDLAVHYEQYF.

As for this clonotype: Likely a read error: the CDR3 ends without its conserved phenylalanine or tryptophan. J is TRBJ2-1 and V is TRBV28; 7 bases map to TRBD1. The J call is uncertain, as TRBJ2-5 better fits the DNA end. This CDR3 region has 14 residues. CDR1 is MDHEN and CDR2 is SYDVKM in the germline V gene. The CDR3 loop is CASSKLGQQETQYL. The DNA of the CDR3 is TGTGCCAGCAGCAAACTGGGACAGCAAGAGACCCAGTACTTA.

This clonotype was seen many times. The chain employs TRBV19 and TRBJ2-2; TRBD1 might be the D (6 bases). The V end lost 5 bases, the J end lost 6 bases, and 10 bases lay between the germline ends. Germline V gives CDR1 LNHDA, CDR2 SQIVND (reference sequence). The CDR3 contains 13 residues. The CDR3 bases are TGTGCCAGTAGTGTCAGGACAGCCGGGGAGCTGTTTTTT. This gives the protein CASSVRTAGELFF.

The table lists this clonotype with a few counts. The chain recombines TRBV4-1 with TRBJ2-5, with a possible D match to TRBD2 (6 bases). The germline gives CDR1 MGHRA, CDR2 YSYEKL. CDR3 length: 15 amino acids. Trimming cost V 0 bases and J 4 bases, with 12 bases left between them. In DNA, the CDR3 is TGCGCCAGCAGCCAAGATGTGGGGGGTGGAGAGACCCAGTACTTC. Translating it yields CASSQDVGGGETQYF.

The sample holds one count of this clonotype. The CDR3 sequence: CASSLYSSGRQETQYF. In DNA, the CDR3 is TGTGCCAGCAGCTTGTATTCTAGCGGGAGACAAGAGACCCAGTACTTC. V gene TRBV7-2 combines with J gene TRBJ2-5; TRBD2 agrees at 10 bases. Germline values: CDR1 SGHTA, CDR2 FQGNSA. The J segment lost 2 bases and the V segment lost 3 bases, leaving 6 bases of the junction unmatched. The CDR3 sequence is 16 residues long.